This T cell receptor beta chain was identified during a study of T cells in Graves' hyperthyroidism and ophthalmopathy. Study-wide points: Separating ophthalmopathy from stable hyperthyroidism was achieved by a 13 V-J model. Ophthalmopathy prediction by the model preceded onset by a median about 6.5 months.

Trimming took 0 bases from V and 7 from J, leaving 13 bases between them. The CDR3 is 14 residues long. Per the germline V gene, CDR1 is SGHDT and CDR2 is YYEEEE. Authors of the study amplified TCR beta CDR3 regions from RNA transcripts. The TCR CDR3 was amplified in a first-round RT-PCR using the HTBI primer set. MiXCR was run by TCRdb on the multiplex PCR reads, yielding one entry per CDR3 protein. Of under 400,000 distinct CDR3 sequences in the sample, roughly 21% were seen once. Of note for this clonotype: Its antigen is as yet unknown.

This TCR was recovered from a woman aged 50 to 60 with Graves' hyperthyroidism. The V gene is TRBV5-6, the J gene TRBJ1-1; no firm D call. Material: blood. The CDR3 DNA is TGTGCCAGCAGCTTGGGATTAAACTGGGTTGAAGCTTTCTTT. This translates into CASSLGLNWVEAFF.